This T cell receptor (beta chain) came from a study of cytomegalovirus exposure and HLA in healthy donors. Background on the study: Roughly 85 million unique TCRs from HLA-typed donors made up an early data release. Study-level points and caveats: Later analysis placed DRB1 highest and HLA-C lowest in TCR association rates, which differed by HLA locus. Sequencing likely generated an artifact that appeared as a cluster of highly shared sequence variants.

In germline, CDR1 is MDHEN, CDR2 SYDVKM. This CDR3 has 15 residues. The J segment lost 2 bases and the V segment lost 1 base, leaving 4 bases of the junction unmatched. For this clone: The antigen is unknown.

The PCR ran on 60 Vbeta and 13 Jbeta primers. TCRdb's copy holds only in-frame clones and misses some; the assay was immunoSEQ multiplex PCR. The sample contains over 200,000 clones, 70% to 80% of which appear only once. The specimen was PBMCs. This chain links TRBV28 with TRBJ2-7, with 8 bases fitting TRBD2. The TCR was taken from a woman aged 55-69 years in good health and CMV-seropositive. The CDR3 DNA follows: TGTGCCAGCAGTTTATTTTCGGGGGGGCCCTACGAGCAGTACTTC. Translated: CASSLFSGGPYEQYF. Using reference TRBV28 and TRBJ2-7 for the parts outside the CDR3, the full variable domain is DVKVTQSSRYLVKRTGEKVFLECVQDMDHENMFWYRQDPGLGLRLIYFSYDVKMKEKGDIPEGYSVSREKKERFSLILESASTNQTSMYLCASSLFSGGPYEQYFGPGTRLTVT.